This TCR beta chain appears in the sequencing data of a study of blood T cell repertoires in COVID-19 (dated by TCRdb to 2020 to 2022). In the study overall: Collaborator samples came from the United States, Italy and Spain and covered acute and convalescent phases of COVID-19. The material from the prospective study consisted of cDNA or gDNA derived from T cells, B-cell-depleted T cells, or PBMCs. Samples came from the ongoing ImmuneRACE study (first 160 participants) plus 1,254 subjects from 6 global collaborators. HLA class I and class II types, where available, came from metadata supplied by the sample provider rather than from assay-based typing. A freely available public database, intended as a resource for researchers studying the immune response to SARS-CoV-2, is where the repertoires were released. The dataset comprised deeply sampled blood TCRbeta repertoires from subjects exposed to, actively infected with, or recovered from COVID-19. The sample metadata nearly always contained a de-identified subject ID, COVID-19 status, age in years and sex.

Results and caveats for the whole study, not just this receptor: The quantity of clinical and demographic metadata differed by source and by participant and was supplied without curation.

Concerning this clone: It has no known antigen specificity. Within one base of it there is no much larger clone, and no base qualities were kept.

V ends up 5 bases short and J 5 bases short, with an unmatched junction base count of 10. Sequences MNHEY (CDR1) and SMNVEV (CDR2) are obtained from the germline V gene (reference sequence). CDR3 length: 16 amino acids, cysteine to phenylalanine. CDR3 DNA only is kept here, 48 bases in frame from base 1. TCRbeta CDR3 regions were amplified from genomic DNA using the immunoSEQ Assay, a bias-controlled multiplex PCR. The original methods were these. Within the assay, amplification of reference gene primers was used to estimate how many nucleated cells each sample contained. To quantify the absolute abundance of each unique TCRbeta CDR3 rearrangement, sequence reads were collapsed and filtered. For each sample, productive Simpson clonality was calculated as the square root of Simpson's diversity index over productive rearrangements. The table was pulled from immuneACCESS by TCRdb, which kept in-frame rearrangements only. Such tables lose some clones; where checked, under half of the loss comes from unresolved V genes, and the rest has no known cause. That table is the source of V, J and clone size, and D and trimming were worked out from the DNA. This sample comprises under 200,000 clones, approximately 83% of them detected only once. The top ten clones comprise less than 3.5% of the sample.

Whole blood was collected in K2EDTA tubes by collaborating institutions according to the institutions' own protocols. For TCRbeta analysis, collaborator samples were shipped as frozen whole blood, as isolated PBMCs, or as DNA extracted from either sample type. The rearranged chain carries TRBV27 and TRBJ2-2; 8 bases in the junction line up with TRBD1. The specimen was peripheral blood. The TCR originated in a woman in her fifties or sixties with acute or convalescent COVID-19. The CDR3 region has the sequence CASSGSGQGVTGELFF. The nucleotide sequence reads TGTGCCAGCAGTGGCTCAGGACAGGGAGTTACCGGGGAGCTGTTTTTT.